Below are 19 T cell receptor beta chains sequenced from a single sample in a study of T cell changes during pregnancy in multiple sclerosis. The table came from immunoSEQ multiplex PCR; TCRdb's copy has only in-frame clones and leaves some out. The sample shows more than 40,000 clones, almost 90% of them seen only once. Sample: peripheral blood, taken in the first trimester of pregnancy. The receptors shown here come from a female donor in good health, enrolled as a control in a pregnancy study.

In DNA, the CDR3 is TGTGCCAGCAGTGGCGGACAGGGGGTTCACACTGAAGCTTTCTTT. This sequence encodes CASSGGQGVHTEAFF. V is TRBV2 and J is TRBJ1-1; 10 nucleotides line up with TRBD1. The junction had 5 bases not matched to a gene; V was cut back by 4 bases and J by 3 bases. Per the germline V gene, CDR1 is SNHLY and CDR2 is FYNNEI. The CDR3 has 15 amino acids.

In its sample, this clone was seen once. This chain joins TRBV7-8 and TRBJ1-2; 10 bases match TRBD1. Trimming at V came to 3 bases and at J to 7 bases, leaving 11 bases not matched to a gene. The CDR3 extends over 16 amino acids. CDR1 and CDR2 (germline): SGHVS, FQNEAQ. The CDR3 spells CASSLIRDRGQLGYTF. In nucleotides, the CDR3 is TGTGCCAGCAGCTTGATCCGGGACAGGGGTCAGCTTGGCTACACCTTC.

The chain has TRBV19 and TRBJ2-7; TRBD2 matches 7 bases. The CDR3 runs to 16 residues. Unmatched junction bases numbered 10, after V lost 2 bases and J lost 3 bases. Germline values: CDR1 LNHDA, CDR2 SQIVND (reference sequence). CDR3 sequence: CASSISGGRDLYEQYF. The CDR3 region has the DNA TGTGCCAGTAGTATATCGGGGGGTCGAGACCTCTACGAGCAGTACTTC.

V usage is TRBV12-5 and J usage is TRBJ2-3, with D perhaps matching TRBD2 (5 bases). V was clipped by 2 bases and J by 3 bases, with 9 bases between them. From germline, CDR1 is LGHNT and CDR2 FRNRAP. The CDR3 sequence is 14 residues long. In nucleotides, the CDR3 is TGTGCTAGTGGTTTGACGGAGGTGACAGATACGCAGTATTTT. Translating it yields CASGLTEVTDTQYF. The variable domain in full, completed from reference TRBV12-5 and TRBJ2-3, reads DARVTQTPRHKVTEMGQEVTMRCQPILGHNTVFWYRQTMMQGLELLAYFRNRAPLDDSGMPKDRFSAEMPDATLATLKIQPSEPRDSAVYFCASGLTEVTDTQYFGPGTRLTVL.

The genes are TRBV2 and TRBJ1-5; 9 bases map to TRBD1. The CDR3 consists of 17 residues. V shed 6 bases, J shed 6 bases, and the junction held 15 bases outside the gene matches. Germline values: CDR1 SNHLY, CDR2 FYNNEI. The CDR3 nucleotides read TGTGCCAGCAGAGATAAGGACAGGGGTATTCGGGGTCAGCCCCAGCATTTT. This codes for CASRDKDRGIRGQPQHF.

The chain couples TRBV10-1 to TRBJ1-5; no firm D call. The CDR3 extends over 16 amino acids. Germline V lookup: CDR1 WNHNN, CDR2 SYGVQD (reference sequence). V gave up 1 base and J gave up 2 bases, with 12 bases separating them. CDR3 sequence reads: CASSEWAGWGNQPQHF. As DNA, the CDR3 is TGCGCCAGCAGTGAGTGGGCAGGATGGGGCAATCAGCCCCAGCATTTT.

This clone has a handful of counts. The same CDR3 arises from other DNA sequences in this sample as well. The rearrangement joins TRBV15 to TRBJ2-3; 8 bases are a match to TRBD2. CDR1 LNHNV and CDR2 YYDKDF come from the germline V gene (reference sequence). Losses at the gene ends were 0 bases for V and 3 bases for J; bases not matched to a gene: 2. The CDR3 is 15 amino acids. CDR3 bases: TGTGCCACCAGCAGAGAGGCGGGAGGTACAGATACGCAGTATTTT. It is translated as CATSREAGGTDTQYF.

The chain combines TRBV28 with TRBJ1-5; no definite D call. CDR1 and CDR2 from the germline V gene are MDHEN and SYDVKM. Between the trimmed V and J ends, which lost 5 bases and 7 bases, there was a span of 21 bases. This CDR3 is 16 amino acids long. This CDR3 is CASSPYGPREGQPQHF. CDR3 nucleotides: TGTGCCAGCAGTCCGTACGGGCCTCGGGAAGGCCAGCCCCAGCATTTT.

The V and J genes are TRBV27 and TRBJ2-7, with 11 bases identical to TRBD1. V lost 3 bases and J lost 2; bases outside the gene matches: 3. Germline CDR1 MNHEY, CDR2 SMNVEV (reference sequence). The CDR3 loop spans 15 amino acids. CDR3 sequence: CASSFRGQGAYEQYF. The DNA of the CDR3 is TGTGCCAGCAGTTTCCGGGGACAGGGGGCCTACGAGCAGTACTTC.

The chain couples TRBV7-2 to TRBJ2-5, with D perhaps matching TRBD2 (6 bases). V lost 11 bases and J lost 2, with 12 bases in between. Germline V gives CDR1 SGHTA, CDR2 FQGNSA. The CDR3 totals 12 residues. The CDR3 is CAGEGLQETQYF. The CDR3 DNA sequence: TGTGCCGGAGAGGGACTGCAAGAGACCCAGTACTTC. Based on the CDR3 plus reference TRBV7-2 and TRBJ2-5, the full variable domain is GAGVSQSPSNKVTEKGKDVELRCDPISGHTALYWYRQSLGQGLEFLIYFQGNSAPDKSGLPSDRFSAERTGGSVSTLTIQRTQQEDSAVYLCAGEGLQETQYFGPGTRLLVL.

This sequence joins TRBV5-1 and TRBJ1-5; 8 nucleotides align to TRBD1. Per the germline V gene, CDR1 is SGHRS and CDR2 is YFSETQ. This CDR3 is 14 amino acids long. Germline trimming cut 1 base from V and 8 bases from J; bases unmatched to any gene: 5. CDR3 coding DNA: TGCGCCAGCAGCTTGCTGGGACAGGCGGAGCCCCAGCATTTT. Translating it yields CASSLLGQAEPQHF. Full variable domain (missing parts from reference TRBV5-1 and TRBJ1-5): KAGVTQTPRYLIKTRGQQVTLSCSPISGHRSVSWYQQTPGQGLQFLFEYFSETQRNKGNFPGRFSGRQFSNSRSEMNVSTLELGDSALYLCASSLLGQAEPQHFGDGTRLSIL.

The chain couples TRBV9 to TRBJ2-2, with 8 bases fitting TRBD1. The ends lost 4 bases at V and 3 bases at J; junction bases unmatched: 5. CDR1 and CDR2 (germline): SGDLS, YYNGEE. This CDR3 region has 15 residues. The CDR3: CASSPGQGYTGELFF. CDR3 coding DNA: TGTGCCAGCAGCCCTGGACAGGGATACACCGGGGAGCTGTTTTTT.

The chain employs TRBV19 and TRBJ1-4; TRBD1 aligns across 8 bases. Trimming cost V 3 bases and J 4 bases; bases outside gene matches: 10. The CDR3 loop spans 17 amino acids. The germline gives CDR1 LNHDA, CDR2 SQIVND (reference sequence). CDR3 nucleotide sequence: TGTGCCAGTAGTATTCGTCCCCAGGGGGCTGGTAATGAAAAACTGTTTTTT. This sequence encodes CASSIRPQGAGNEKLFF.

This chain joins TRBV28 and TRBJ2-3, with D possibly TRBD1 on 6 matching bases. The CDR3 is 14 residues long. Trimming took 1 base from V and 3 from J, leaving 8 bases between them. CDR1 is MDHEN, CDR2 SYDVKM, per germline. CDR3 protein: CASSLLQGTDTQYF. The CDR3 DNA follows: TGTGCCAGCAGTTTATTGCAGGGGACAGATACGCAGTATTTT.

The chain links TRBV7-2 to TRBJ1-6, with D unclear. V was clipped by 0 bases and J by 9 bases, with 12 bases between them. CDR3 size: 15 residues. From germline, CDR1 is SGHTA and CDR2 FQGNSA. The CDR3: CASSLAQSPISPLHF. Here the CDR3 DNA reads TGTGCCAGCAGCTTAGCGCAATCGCCTATTTCACCCCTCCACTTT.

This chain links TRBV4-1 with TRBJ2-3, with D possibly TRBD2 on 5 matching bases. CDR3 size: 18 residues. Germline V gene data show CDR1 as MGHRA and CDR2 as YSYEKL. V lost 0 bases to trimming and J lost 4 bases, with 20 bases between them. This CDR3 reads CASSQDRTPGSVADTQYF. As DNA, the CDR3 is TGCGCCAGCAGCCAAGATAGGACCCCGGGGAGTGTAGCAGATACGCAGTATTTT.

The chain has TRBV28 and TRBJ1-1, with 7 bases identical to TRBD1. The CDR3 contains 15 residues. Germline loops: CDR1 MDHEN, CDR2 SYDVKM. V was clipped by 7 bases and J by 4 bases; unmatched bases: 12. The CDR3 reads CASNSDRAWSTEAFF. Here the CDR3 DNA reads TGTGCCAGCAACTCAGACAGGGCCTGGAGCACTGAAGCTTTCTTT. Using reference TRBV28 and TRBJ1-1 for the parts outside the CDR3, the full variable domain is DVKVTQSSRYLVKRTGEKVFLECVQDMDHENMFWYRQDPGLGLRLIYFSYDVKMKEKGDIPEGYSVSREKKERFSLILESASTNQTSMYLCASNSDRAWSTEAFFGQGTRLTVV.

The chain uses TRBV7-9 and TRBJ2-7; 9 bases match TRBD2. The J segment lost 0 bases and the V segment lost 11 bases, leaving 20 bases of the junction unmatched. The CDR3 spans 18 residues. In germline, CDR1 is SEHNR, CDR2 FQNEAQ (reference sequence). This chain's CDR3 is CALLDWRGGVNSSYEQYF. DNA of the CDR3: TGTGCCCTACTCGATTGGCGGGGGGGCGTTAATAGCTCCTACGAGCAGTACTTC.

The chain is built from TRBV6-1 and TRBJ2-5, with D maybe TRBD1 (6 bases). This CDR3 is 14 amino acids long. Deletions cut 8 bases from V and 5 bases from J, with 18 bases between. Germline V gene data show CDR1 as MNHNS and CDR2 as SASEGT. Here the CDR3 reads CASRLQTGYETQYF. The CDR3 bases are TGTGCCAGCCGCCTCCAGACAGGATACGAGACCCAGTACTTC.